The rows below give T cell receptor beta chains drawn from one sample of a study of blood T cell repertoires in COVID-19. The data were produced by immunoSEQ multiplex PCR, yet TCRdb's version contains in-frame clones alone and is incomplete. The sample lists over 200,000 clones; roughly 90% were seen once. The sample comprised peripheral blood. All receptors come from a man aged 55 to 70 who had recovered from COVID-19. Each CDR3 is given with its conserved first and last residue. The D gene is left open where the match is weak. Size tells how often a clone was seen (once, few, many) or the class of an expanded clone, and some rows leave it out.

.	.	TRBV15	TRBJ1-2	CATSRSLWPYTF	TGTGCCACCAGCAGATCCCTTTGGCCCTACACCTTC
.	.	TRBV15	TRBJ2-3	CASARGSGSTDTQYF	TGTGCCTCCGCCAGGGGTAGCGGGAGCACAGATACGCAGTATTTT
.	.	TRBV30	TRBJ1-1	CAWRGDLGITEAFF	TGTGCCTGGAGGGGGGACTTAGGGATCACTGAAGCTTTCTTT
.	few	TRBV5-4	TRBJ1-3	CASSLRSGNTIYF	TGTGCCAGCAGCTTGCGCTCTGGAAACACCATATATTTT
.	.	TRBV27	TRBJ2-6	CASSSFGGPSGANVLTF	TGTGCCAGCAGTTCGTTTGGGGGCCCCTCTGGGGCCAACGTCCTGACTTTC
.	.	TRBV2	TRBJ1-3	CASSYQGGFRNTIYF	TGTGCCAGCAGTTATCAGGGTGGGTTTAGAAACACCATATATTTT
.	.	TRBV3-1/TRBV3-2	TRBJ1-6	CASSQEARSSYNSPLHF	TGTGCCAGCAGCCAAGAGGCAAGAAGCTCCTATAATTCACCCCTCCACTTT
.	.	TRBV28	TRBJ1-5	CASSIQGPQHF	TGTGCCAGCAGTATCCAGGGGCCCCAGCATTTT
TRBD2	few	TRBV24-1	TRBJ2-5	CATSEGTSRRETQYF	TGTGCCACCAGTGAGGGGACTAGCCGGCGAGAGACCCAGTACTTC
.	.	TRBV5-1	TRBJ1-2	CASSPPSGGDYGYTF	TGCGCCAGCAGTCCGCCCTCGGGGGGGGACTATGGCTACACCTTC
.	few	TRBV6-4	TRBJ2-6	CASSEDGKGANVLTF	TGTGCCAGCAGTGAGGACGGGAAAGGGGCCAACGTCCTGACTTTC
.	.	TRBV10-3	TRBJ1-1	CAISVDRNTEAFF	TGTGCCATCAGTGTGGACAGGAACACTGAAGCTTTCTTT
.	.	TRBV7-9	TRBJ1-6	CAGAGDHNSPLHF	TGTGCCGGCGCAGGGGACCATAATTCACCCCTCCACTTT
TRBD2	once	TRBV5-1	TRBJ2-1	CASSLAIGGARNEQFF	TGCGCCAGCAGCTTGGCCATCGGGGGGGCCAGGAATGAGCAGTTCTTC
.	few	TRBV19	TRBJ1-5	CASSIDSGQPQHF	TGTGCCAGTAGTATAGATTCGGGACAGCCCCAGCATTTT
.	.	TRBV6-5	TRBJ1-5	CASSYGGGNQPQHF	TGTGCCAGCAGTTACGGGGGCGGGAATCAGCCCCAGCATTTT
.	few	TRBV6-2/TRBV6-3	TRBJ2-5	CASSQGLRNPMGSETQYF	TGTGCCAGCAGCCAGGGACTTAGAAACCCAATGGGGTCAGAGACCCAGTACTTC
.	.	TRBV7-3	TRBJ1-1	CASSLIGAQNTEAFF	TGTGCCAGCAGCTTAATAGGGGCACAAAACACTGAAGCTTTCTTT